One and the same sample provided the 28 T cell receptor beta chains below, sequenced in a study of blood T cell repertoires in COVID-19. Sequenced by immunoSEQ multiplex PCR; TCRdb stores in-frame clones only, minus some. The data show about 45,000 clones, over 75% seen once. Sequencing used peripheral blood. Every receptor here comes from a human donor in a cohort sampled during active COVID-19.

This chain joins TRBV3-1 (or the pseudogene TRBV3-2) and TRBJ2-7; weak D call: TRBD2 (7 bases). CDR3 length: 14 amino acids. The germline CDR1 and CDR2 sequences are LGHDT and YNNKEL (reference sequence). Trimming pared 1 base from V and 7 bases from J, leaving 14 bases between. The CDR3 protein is CASSQGHGGLEQYF. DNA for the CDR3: TGTGCCAGCAGCCAAGGCCACGGGGGGCTTGAGCAGTACTTC.

CDR3 in DNA: TGCGCCAGCAGCTTGGCAGCTAGCGTCTCCTACGAGCAGTACTTC. It specifies CASSLAASVSYEQYF. The gene calls are TRBV5-1 and TRBJ2-7; TRBD2 might be the D (6 bases). CDR3 length equals 15 residues. The germline CDR1 and CDR2 sequences are SGHRS and YFSETQ. Between the trimmed V and J ends, which lost 0 bases and 0 bases, there was a span of 10 bases.

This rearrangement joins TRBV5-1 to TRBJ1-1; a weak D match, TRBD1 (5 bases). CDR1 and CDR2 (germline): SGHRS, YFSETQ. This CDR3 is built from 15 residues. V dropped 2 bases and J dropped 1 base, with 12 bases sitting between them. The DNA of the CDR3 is TGCGCCAGCAGCTTCACCCCAACAGGGAACACTGAAGCTTTCTTT. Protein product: CASSFTPTGNTEAFF.

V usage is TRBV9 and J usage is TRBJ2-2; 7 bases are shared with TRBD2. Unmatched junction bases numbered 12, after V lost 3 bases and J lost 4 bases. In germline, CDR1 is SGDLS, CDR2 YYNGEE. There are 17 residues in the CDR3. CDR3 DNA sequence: TGTGCCAGCAGCGGAGGGGAGGGAAAACGTTCCACCGGGGAGCTGTTTTTT. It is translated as CASSGGEGKRSTGELFF.

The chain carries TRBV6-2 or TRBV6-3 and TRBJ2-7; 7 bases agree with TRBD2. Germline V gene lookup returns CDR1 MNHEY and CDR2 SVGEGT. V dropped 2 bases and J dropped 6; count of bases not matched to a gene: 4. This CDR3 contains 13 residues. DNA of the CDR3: TGTGCCAGCAGTTACCCCACTAGCGCCGAGCAGTACTTC. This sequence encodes CASSYPTSAEQYF.

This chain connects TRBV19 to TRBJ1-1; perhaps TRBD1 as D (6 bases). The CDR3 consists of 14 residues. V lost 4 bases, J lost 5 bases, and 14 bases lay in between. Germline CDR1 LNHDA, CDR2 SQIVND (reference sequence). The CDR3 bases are TGTGCCAGTAGTAGACAGGATTTGCGGACTGAAGCTTTCTTT. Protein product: CASSRQDLRTEAFF.

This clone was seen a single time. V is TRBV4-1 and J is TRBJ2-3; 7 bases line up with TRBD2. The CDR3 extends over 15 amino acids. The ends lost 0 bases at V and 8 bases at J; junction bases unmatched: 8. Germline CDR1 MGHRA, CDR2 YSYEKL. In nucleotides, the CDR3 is TGCGCCAGCAGCCAAGATCGCACTAGCGTGGGTACGCAGTATTTT. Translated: CASSQDRTSVGTQYF.

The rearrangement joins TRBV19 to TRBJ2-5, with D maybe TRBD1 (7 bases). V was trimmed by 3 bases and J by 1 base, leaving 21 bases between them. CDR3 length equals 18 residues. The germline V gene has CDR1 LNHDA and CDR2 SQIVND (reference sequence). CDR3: CASSMAGGRVGRQETQYF. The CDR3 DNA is TGTGCCAGTAGTATGGCAGGGGGGCGTGTGGGGCGCCAAGAGACCCAGTACTTC.

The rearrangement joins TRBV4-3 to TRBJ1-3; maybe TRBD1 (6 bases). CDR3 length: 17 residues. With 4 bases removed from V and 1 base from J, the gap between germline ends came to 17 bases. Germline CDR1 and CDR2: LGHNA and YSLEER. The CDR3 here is CASSPQVTRGSGNTIYF. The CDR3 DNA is TGCGCCAGCAGCCCCCAAGTTACCAGGGGTTCTGGAAACACCATATATTTT.

CDR3 nucleotides: TGTGCCAGCAGCTTCCGACTTGGCTCCTACGAGCAGTACTTC. Translation gives CASSFRLGSYEQYF. The chain couples TRBV11-2 to TRBJ2-7; D is ambiguous. The CDR3 loop spans 14 amino acids. Germline lookup yields CDR1 SGHAT and CDR2 FQNNGV. V was shortened by 3 bases and J by 0 bases, with 9 bases between the two germline ends.

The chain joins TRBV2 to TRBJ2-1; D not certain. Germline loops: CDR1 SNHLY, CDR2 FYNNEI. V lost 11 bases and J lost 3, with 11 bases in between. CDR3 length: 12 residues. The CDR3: CAARFGYNEQFF. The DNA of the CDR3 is TGTGCCGCCCGATTCGGCTACAATGAGCAGTTCTTC.

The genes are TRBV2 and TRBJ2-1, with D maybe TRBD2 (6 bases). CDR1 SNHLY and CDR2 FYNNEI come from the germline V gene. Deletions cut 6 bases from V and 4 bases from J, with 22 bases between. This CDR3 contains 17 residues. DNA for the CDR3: TGTGCCAGCAGCCCGCCTCCCGGGACTCTGATTTACAATGAGCAGTTCTTC. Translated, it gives CASSPPPGTLIYNEQFF.

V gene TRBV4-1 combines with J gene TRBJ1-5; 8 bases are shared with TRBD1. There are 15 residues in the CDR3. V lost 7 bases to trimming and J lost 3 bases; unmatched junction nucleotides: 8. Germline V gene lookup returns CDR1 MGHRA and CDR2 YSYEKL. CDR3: CASKQWTGPNQPQHF. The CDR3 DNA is TGCGCCAGCAAGCAGTGGACAGGGCCCAATCAGCCCCAGCATTTT.

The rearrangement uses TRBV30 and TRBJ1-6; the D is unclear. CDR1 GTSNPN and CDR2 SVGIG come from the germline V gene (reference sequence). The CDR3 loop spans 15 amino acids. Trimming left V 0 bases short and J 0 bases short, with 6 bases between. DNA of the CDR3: TGTGCCTGGAGTGTTGTCAGCTCCTATAATTCACCCCTCCACTTT. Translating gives CAWSVVSSYNSPLHF.

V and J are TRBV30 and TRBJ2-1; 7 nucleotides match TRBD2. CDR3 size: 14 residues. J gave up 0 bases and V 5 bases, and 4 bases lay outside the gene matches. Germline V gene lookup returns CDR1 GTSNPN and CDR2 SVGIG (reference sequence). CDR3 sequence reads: CAWSGDYSYNEQFF. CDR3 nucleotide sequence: TGTGCCTGGTCGGGGGACTACTCCTACAATGAGCAGTTCTTC.

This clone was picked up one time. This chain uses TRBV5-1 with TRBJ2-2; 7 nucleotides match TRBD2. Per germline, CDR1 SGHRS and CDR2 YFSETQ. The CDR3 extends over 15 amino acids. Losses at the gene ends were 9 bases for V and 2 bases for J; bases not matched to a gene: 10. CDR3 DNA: TGCGCCACCAATCTGGCTAGCGGTAACACCGGGGAGCTGTTTTTT. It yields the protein CATNLASGNTGELFF.

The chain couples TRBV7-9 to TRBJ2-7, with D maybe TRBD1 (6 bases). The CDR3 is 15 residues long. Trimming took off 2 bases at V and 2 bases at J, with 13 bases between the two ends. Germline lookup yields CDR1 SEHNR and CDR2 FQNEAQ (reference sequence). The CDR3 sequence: CASSLKAGAPYEQYF. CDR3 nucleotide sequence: TGTGCCAGCAGCTTAAAGGCAGGGGCCCCCTACGAGCAGTACTTC. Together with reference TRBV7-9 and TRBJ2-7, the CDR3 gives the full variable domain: DTGVSQNPRHKITKRGQNVTFRCDPISEHNRLYWYRQTLGQGPEFLTYFQNEAQLEKSRLLSDRFSAERPKGSFSTLEIQRTEQGDSAMYLCASSLKAGAPYEQYFGPGTRLTVT.

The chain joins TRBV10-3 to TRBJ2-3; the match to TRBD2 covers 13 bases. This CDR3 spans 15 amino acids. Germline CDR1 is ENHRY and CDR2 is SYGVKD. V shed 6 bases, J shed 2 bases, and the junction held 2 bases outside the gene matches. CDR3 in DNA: TGTGCCATCAGAACTAGCGGGAGGGACACAGATACGCAGTATTTT. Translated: CAIRTSGRDTDTQYF.

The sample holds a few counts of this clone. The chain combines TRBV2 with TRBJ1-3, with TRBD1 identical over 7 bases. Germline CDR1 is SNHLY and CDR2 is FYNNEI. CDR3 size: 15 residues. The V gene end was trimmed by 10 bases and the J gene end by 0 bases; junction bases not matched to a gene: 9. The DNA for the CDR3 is TGTGCCACCAAAGGACAGGCTCTCTCTGGAAACACCATATATTTT. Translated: CATKGQALSGNTIYF.

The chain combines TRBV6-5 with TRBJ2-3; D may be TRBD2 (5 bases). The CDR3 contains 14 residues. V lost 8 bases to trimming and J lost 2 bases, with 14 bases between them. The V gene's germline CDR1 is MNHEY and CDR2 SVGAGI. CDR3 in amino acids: CASGQLVITDTQYF. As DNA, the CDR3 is TGTGCCAGCGGTCAACTAGTCATCACAGATACGCAGTATTTT.

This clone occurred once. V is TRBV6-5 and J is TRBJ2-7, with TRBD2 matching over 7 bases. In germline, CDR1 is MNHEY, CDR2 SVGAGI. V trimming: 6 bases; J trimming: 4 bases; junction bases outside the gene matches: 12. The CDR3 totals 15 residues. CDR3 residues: CASSLVGSGGYEQYF. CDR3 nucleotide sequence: TGTGCCAGCAGCCTGGTAGGATCGGGAGGATACGAGCAGTACTTC.

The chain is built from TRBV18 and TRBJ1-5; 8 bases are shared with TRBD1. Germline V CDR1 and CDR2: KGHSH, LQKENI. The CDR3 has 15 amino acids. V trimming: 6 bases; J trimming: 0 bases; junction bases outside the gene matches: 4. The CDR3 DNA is TGTGCCAGCTCGCCGACAGGGGATAGCAATCAGCCCCAGCATTTT. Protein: CASSPTGDSNQPQHF.

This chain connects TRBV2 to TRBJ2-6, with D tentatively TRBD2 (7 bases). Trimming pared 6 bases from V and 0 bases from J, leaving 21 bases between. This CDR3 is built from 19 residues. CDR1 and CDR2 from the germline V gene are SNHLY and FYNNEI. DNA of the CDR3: TGTGCCAGCAGCCTTTGGGGGGGGCAGGCGGGCTCTGGGGCCAACGTCCTGACTTTC. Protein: CASSLWGGQAGSGANVLTF.

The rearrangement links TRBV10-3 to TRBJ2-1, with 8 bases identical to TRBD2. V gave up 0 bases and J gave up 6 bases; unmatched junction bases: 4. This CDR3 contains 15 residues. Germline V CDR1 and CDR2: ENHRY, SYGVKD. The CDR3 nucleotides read TGTGCCATCAGTGAGTCAGGGGCGGGAGGCAATGAGCAGTTCTTC. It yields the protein CAISESGAGGNEQFF.

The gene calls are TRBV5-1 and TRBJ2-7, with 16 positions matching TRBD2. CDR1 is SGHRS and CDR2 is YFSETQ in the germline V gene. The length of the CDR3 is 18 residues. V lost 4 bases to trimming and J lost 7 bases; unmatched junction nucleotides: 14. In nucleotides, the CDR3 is TGCGCCAGCAGCGTTTTACCGGGACTAGCGGGAGGGCCTCGGGAGCAGTACTTC. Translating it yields CASSVLPGLAGGPREQYF.

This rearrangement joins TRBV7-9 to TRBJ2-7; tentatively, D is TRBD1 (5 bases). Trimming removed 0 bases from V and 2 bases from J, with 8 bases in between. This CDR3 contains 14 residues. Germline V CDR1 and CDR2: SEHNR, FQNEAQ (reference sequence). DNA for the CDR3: TGTGCCAGCAGCTTAGCGACAGTTCCCTACGAGCAGTACTTC. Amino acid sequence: CASSLATVPYEQYF.

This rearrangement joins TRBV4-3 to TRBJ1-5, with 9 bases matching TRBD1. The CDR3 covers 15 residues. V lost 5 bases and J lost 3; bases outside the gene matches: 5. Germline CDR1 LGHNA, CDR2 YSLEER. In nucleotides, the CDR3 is TGCGCCAGCAGCTTCCGGACAGGGGTCAATCAGCCCCAGCATTTT. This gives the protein CASSFRTGVNQPQHF.

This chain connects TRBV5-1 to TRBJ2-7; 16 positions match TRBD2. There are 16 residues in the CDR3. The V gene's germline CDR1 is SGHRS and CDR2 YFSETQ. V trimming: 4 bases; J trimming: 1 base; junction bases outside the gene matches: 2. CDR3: CASSAGLAGGSYEQYF. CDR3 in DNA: TGCGCCAGCAGCGCGGGACTAGCGGGAGGGTCCTACGAGCAGTACTTC.